These T cell receptor beta chains were read from a single sample in a study of T cell responses to AZD1222 COVID-19 vaccine. Clones were sequenced by immunoSEQ multiplex PCR, and TCRdb holds only the in-frame ones, with some missing. The sample records under 200,000 clones, roughly 92% being singletons. The sequenced sample was peripheral blood, obtained on day 0 of AZD1222 vaccination. The receptor set was obtained from an adult in good health. Both conserved end residues are part of each CDR3. A D gene is named only where the DNA matches it firmly. Only some rows state a clone size, as once, few, many or a class for expanded clones.

clone_size d_call j_call v_call cdr3_aa cdr3_nt
. TRBD1 TRBJ1-6 TRBV9 CASGKGQNNSPLHF TGTGCCAGCGGGAAGGGACAGAATAATTCACCCCTCCACTTT
. . TRBJ1-5 TRBV7-9 CASSESADSYSNQPQHF TGTGCCAGCAGCGAGAGCGCAGACTCTTATAGCAATCAGCCCCAGCATTTT
. . TRBJ1-2 TRBV18 CASSSGRGTDGYTF TGTGCCAGCTCATCGGGCAGGGGAACAGATGGCTACACCTTC
. TRBD1 TRBJ1-2 TRBV6-5 CASTTVAGGWDGYTF TGTGCCAGCACTACTGTGGCAGGGGGCTGGGATGGCTACACCTTC
. TRBD1 TRBJ1-1 TRBV6-1 CASSEAAGGVNTEAFF TGTGCCAGCAGTGAAGCGGCAGGGGGCGTGAACACTGAAGCTTTCTTT
once TRBD1 TRBJ2-5 TRBV3-1/TRBV3-2 CASSRGGTAASETQYF TGTGCCAGCAGCCGGGGTGGGACAGCAGCCTCAGAGACCCAGTACTTC
. . TRBJ1-1 TRBV27 CASSFRRVMAEAFF TGTGCCAGCAGTTTCCGACGGGTTATGGCTGAAGCTTTCTTT
. TRBD1 TRBJ2-2 TRBV5-1 CASAPRQGRNTGELFF TGCGCCAGCGCCCCAAGACAGGGAAGAAACACCGGGGAGCTGTTTTTT
. TRBD1 TRBJ1-2 TRBV3-1/TRBV3-2 CASSQRDRGEGYTF TGTGCCAGCAGCCAGCGGGACAGGGGAGAAGGCTACACCTTC
. . TRBJ1-4 TRBV15 CATSRDVTSEKELFF TGTGCCACCAGCAGAGATGTAACATCTGAAAAAGAGCTGTTTTTT